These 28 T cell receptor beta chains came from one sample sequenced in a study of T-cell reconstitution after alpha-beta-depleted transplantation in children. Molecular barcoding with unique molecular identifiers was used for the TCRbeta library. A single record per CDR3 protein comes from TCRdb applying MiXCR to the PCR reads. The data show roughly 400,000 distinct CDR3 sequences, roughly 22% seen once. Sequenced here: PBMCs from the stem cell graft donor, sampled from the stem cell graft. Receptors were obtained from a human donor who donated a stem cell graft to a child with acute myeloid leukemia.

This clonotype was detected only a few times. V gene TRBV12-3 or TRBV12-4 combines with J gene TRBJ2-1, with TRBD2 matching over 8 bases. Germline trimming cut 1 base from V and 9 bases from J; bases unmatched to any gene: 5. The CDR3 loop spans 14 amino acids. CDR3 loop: CASSLVRTSPEQFF. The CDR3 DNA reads TGTGCCAGCAGTTTAGTCCGGACTAGCCCTGAGCAGTTCTTC.

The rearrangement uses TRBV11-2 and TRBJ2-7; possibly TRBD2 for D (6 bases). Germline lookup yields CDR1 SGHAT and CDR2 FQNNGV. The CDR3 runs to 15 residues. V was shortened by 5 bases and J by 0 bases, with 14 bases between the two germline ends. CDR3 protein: CASSLGTAISYEQYF. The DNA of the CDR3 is TGTGCCAGCAGCCTCGGGACTGCCATCTCCTACGAGCAGTACTTC.

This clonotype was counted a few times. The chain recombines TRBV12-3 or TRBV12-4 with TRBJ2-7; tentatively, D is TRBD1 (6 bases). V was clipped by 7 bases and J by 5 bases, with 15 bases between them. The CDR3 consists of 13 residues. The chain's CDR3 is CASNLQGRHEQYF. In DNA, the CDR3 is TGTGCCAGCAATCTACAGGGTAGGCACGAGCAGTACTTC.

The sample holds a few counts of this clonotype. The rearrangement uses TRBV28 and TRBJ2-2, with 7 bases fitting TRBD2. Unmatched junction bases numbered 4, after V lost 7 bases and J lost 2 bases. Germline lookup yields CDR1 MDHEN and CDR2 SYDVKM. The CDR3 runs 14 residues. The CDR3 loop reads CASKRDYNTGELFF. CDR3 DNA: TGTGCCAGCAAGAGGGACTACAACACCGGGGAGCTGTTTTTT.

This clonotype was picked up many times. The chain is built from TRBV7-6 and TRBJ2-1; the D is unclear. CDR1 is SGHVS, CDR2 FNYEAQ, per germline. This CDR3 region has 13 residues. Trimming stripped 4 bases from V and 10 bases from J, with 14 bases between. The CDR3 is CASSYGRGEEQFF. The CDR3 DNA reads TGTGCCAGCAGCTATGGAAGAGGAGAGGAGCAGTTCTTC. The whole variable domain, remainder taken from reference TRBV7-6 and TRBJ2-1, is GAGVSQSPRYKVTKRGQDVALRCDPISGHVSLYWYRQALGQGPEFLTYFNYEAQQDKSGLPNDRFSAERPEGSISTLTIQRTEQRDSAMYRCASSYGRGEEQFFGPGTRLTVL.

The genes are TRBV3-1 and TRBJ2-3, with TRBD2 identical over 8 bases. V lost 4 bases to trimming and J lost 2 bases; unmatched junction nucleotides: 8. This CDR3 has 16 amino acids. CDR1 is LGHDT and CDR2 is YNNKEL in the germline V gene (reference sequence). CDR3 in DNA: TGTGCCAGCAGCCGGTCGACTAGCGCTTACACAGATACGCAGTATTTT. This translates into CASSRSTSAYTDTQYF.

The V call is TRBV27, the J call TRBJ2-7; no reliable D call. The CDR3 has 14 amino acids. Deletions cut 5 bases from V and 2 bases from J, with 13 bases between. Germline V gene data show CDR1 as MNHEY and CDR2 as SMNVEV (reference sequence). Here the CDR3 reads CASSPRYGAYEQYF. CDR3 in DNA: TGTGCCAGCAGTCCCCGCTATGGGGCCTACGAGCAGTACTTC.

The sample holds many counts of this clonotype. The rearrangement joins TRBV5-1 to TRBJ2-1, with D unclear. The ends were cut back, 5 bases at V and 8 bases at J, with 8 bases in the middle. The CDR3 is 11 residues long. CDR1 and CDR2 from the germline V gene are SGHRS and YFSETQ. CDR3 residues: CASSRRHEQFF. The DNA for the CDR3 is TGCGCCAGCAGTCGGAGACATGAGCAGTTCTTC.

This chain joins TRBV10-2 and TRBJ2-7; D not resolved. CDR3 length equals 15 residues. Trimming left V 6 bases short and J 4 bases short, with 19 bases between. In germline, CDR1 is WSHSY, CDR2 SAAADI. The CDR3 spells CASRGSRGESYEQYF. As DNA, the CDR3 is TGCGCCAGCAGAGGGTCCCGCGGCGAATCGTACGAGCAGTACTTC.

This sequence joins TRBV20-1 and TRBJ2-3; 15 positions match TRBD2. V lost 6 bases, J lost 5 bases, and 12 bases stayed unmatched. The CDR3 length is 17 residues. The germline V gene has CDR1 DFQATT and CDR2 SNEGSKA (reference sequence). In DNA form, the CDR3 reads TGCAGTGCCCTCTCCGGGACTAGCGGGAGGCTACTAGATACGCAGTATTTT. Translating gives CSALSGTSGRLLDTQYF.

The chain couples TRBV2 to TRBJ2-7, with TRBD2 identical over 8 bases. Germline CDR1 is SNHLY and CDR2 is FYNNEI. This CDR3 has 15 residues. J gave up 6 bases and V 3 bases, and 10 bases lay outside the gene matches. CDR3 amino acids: CASSEVEGLAGEQYF. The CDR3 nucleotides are TGTGCCAGCAGTGAGGTTGAAGGACTAGCAGGCGAGCAGTACTTC.

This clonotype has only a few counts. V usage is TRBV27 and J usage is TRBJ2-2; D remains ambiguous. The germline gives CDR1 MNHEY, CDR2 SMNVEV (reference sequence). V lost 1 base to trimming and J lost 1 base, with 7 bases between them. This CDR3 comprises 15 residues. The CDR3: CASSLLTRNTGELFF. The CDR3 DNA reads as TGTGCCAGCAGTTTATTAACACGGAACACCGGGGAGCTGTTTTTT.

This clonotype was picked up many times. CDR3: CASSTSSGRADEQYF. The CDR3 coding sequence is TGTGCCAGCAGTACCTCTAGCGGGAGAGCAGACGAGCAGTACTTC. The chain links TRBV6-5 to TRBJ2-7, with 10 bases matching TRBD2. The germline gives CDR1 MNHEY, CDR2 SVGAGI. J gave up 5 bases and V 5 bases, and 9 bases lay outside the gene matches. The CDR3 totals 15 residues.

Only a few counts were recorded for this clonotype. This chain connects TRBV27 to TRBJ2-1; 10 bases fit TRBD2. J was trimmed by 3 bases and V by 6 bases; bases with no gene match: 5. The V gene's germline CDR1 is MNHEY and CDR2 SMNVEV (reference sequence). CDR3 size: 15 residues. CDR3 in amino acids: CASRPIAGGYNEQFF. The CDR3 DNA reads TGTGCCAGCAGACCCATAGCGGGAGGCTACAATGAGCAGTTCTTC.

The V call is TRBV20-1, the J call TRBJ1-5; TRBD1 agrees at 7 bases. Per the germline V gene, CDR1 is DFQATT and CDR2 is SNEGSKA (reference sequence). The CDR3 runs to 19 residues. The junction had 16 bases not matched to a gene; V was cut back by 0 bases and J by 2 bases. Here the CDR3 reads CSAREVGRGLGGGNQPQHF. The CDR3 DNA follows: TGCAGTGCTAGAGAAGTTGGTAGGGGGCTGGGGGGTGGCAATCAGCCCCAGCATTTT.

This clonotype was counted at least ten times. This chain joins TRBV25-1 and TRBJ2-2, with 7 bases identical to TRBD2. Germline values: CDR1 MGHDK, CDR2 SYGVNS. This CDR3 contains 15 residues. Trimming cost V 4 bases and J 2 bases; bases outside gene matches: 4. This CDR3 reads CASSGGTTNTGELFF. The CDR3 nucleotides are TGTGCCAGCAGTGGAGGGACTACAAACACCGGGGAGCTGTTTTTT.

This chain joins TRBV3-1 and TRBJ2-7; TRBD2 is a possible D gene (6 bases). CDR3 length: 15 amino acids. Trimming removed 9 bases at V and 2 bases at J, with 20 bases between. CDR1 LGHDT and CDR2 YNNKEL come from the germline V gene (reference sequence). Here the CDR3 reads CARLRTGERPYEQYF. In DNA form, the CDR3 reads TGTGCCAGACTCCGGACGGGAGAAAGGCCCTACGAGCAGTACTTC.

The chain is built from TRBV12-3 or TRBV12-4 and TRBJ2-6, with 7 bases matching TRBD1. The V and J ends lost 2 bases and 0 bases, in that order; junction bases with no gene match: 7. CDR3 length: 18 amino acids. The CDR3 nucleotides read TGTGCCAGCAGTTTAACAGGACAGGCCGCCTCTGGGGCCAACGTCCTGACTTTC. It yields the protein CASSLTGQAASGANVLTF.

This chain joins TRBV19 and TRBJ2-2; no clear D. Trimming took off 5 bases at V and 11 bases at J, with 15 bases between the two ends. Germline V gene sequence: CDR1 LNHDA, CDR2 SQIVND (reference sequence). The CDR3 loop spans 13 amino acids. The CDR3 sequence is CASSEGVPSELFF. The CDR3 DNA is TGTGCCAGTAGTGAAGGTGTGCCCAGCGAGCTGTTTTTT. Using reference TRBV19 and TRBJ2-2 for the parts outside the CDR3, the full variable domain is DGGITQSPKYLFRKEGQNVTLSCEQNLNHDAMYWYRQDPGQGLRLIYYSQIVNDFQKGDIAEGYSVSREKKESFPLTVTSAQKNPTAFYLCASSEGVPSELFFGEGSRLTVL.

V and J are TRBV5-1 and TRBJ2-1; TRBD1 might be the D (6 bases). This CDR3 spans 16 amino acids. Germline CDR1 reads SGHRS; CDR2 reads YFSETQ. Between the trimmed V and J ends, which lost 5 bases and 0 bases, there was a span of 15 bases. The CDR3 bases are TGCGCCAGCAGACACGTCCAGGGGAACTCCTACAATGAGCAGTTCTTC. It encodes CASRHVQGNSYNEQFF.

CDR3 coding DNA: TGTGCCAGCAGTCACACTAGCGGGGACTCCTACGAGCAGTACTTC. Translation gives CASSHTSGDSYEQYF. The rearrangement joins TRBV12-3 or TRBV12-4 to TRBJ2-7; 10 nucleotides align to TRBD2. The CDR3 runs 15 residues. The trim removed 5 bases at V and 0 bases at J, leaving 4 bases unmatched.

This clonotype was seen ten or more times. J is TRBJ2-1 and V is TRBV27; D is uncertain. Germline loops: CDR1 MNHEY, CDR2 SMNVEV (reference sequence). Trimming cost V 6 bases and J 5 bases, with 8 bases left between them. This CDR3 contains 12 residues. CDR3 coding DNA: TGTGCCAGCAGCCCGCAGAACAATGAGCAGTTCTTC. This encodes CASSPQNNEQFF.

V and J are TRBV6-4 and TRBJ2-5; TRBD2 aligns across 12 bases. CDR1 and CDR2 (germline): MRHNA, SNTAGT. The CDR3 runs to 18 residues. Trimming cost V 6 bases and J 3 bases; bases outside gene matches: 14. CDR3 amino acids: CASSPTSGGKECEETQYF. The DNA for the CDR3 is TGTGCCAGCAGCCCGACTAGCGGGGGAAAGGAGTGCGAAGAGACCCAGTACTTC.

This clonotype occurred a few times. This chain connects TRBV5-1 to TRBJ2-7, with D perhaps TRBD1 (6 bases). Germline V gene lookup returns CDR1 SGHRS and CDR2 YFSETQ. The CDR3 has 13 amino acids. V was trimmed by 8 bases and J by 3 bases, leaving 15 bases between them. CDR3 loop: CASRSGANYEQYF. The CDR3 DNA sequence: TGCGCCAGTAGGTCAGGGGCCAACTACGAGCAGTACTTC.

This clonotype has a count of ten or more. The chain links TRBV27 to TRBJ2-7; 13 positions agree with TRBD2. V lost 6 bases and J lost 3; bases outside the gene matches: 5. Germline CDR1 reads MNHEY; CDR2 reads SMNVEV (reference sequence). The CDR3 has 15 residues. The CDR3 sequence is CASSSRLAGGYEQYF. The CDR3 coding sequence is TGTGCCAGCAGCTCTCGACTAGCGGGAGGCTACGAGCAGTACTTC.

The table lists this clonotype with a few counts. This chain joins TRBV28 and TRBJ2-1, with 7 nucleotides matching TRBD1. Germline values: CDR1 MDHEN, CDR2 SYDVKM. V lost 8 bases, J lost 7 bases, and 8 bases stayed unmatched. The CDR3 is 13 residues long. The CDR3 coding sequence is TGTGCCAGCGGGGACAGCACAGCTAATGAGCAGTTCTTC. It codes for CASGDSTANEQFF. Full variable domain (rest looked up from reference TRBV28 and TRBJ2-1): DVKVTQSSRYLVKRTGEKVFLECVQDMDHENMFWYRQDPGLGLRLIYFSYDVKMKEKGDIPEGYSVSREKKERFSLILESASTNQTSMYLCASGDSTANEQFFGPGTRLTVL.

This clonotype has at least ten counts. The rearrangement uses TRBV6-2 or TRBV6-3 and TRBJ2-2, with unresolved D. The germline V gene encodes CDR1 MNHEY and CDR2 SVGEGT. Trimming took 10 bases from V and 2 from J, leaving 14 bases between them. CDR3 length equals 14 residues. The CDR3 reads CATEDGVNTGELFF. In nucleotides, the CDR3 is TGTGCCACCGAGGATGGTGTAAACACCGGGGAGCTGTTTTTT.

The CDR3 coding sequence is TGCAGTGCTGGGAGGGACAGGGGGAGAGGCGAGCAGTACTTC. Its translation is CSAGRDRGRGEQYF. The chain has TRBV20-1 and TRBJ2-7; 11 nucleotides align to TRBD1. CDR3 length: 14 amino acids. Germline trimming cut 5 bases from V and 6 bases from J; bases unmatched to any gene: 9. Per the germline V gene, CDR1 is DFQATT and CDR2 is SNEGSKA (reference sequence).